This T cell receptor beta chain was profiled in a study of cytomegalovirus exposure and HLA in healthy donors. For the study at large: A later analysis reported the same platform for the roughly 120 validation repertoires and the roughly 670 first-cohort repertoires.

Assay used: immunoSEQ multiplex PCR; TCRdb lists only in-frame clones, some missing. The table records over 100,000 clones, 89% of them present only once. With respect to this clone: Its antigen is as yet unknown.

Per germline, CDR1 SGHDT and CDR2 YYEEEE. This CDR3 has 14 residues. V shed 3 bases and J 9 bases; nucleotides not matched to a gene: 5. Findings of the study overall: Reportedly, cytomegalovirus status was diagnosed with high sensitivity and specificity. A later analysis found first-cohort TCR clusters tended to co-occur in the roughly 120 validation repertoires.

The donors were members of the approximately 120-subject validation cohort (separate from the approximately 670-subject first cohort). The specimen was PBMCs. This sequence was found in a woman aged 18 to 35 in good health and CMV-seronegative. The chain joins TRBV5-6 to TRBJ1-5; 11 nucleotides line up with TRBD1. The DNA for the CDR3 is TGTGCCAGCAGCTCCGGACAGGGGGCAAGGCCCCAGCATTTT. It specifies CASSSGQGARPQHF. Combining the CDR3 with reference TRBV5-6 and TRBJ1-5 gives the whole variable domain DAGVTQSPTHLIKTRGQQVTLRCSPKSGHDTVSWYQQALGQGPQFIFQYYEEEERQRGNFPDRFSGHQFPNYSSELNVNALLLGDSALYLCASSSGQGARPQHFGDGTRLSIL.